This T cell receptor (beta chain) was recovered during a study of response to subunit inactivated influenza vaccine. TCRdb called the RT-PCR reads again in MiXCR, with one record for every CDR3 protein. The profile covers a few hundred thousand distinct CDR3 sequences, with approximately 11% appearing a single time and around 12% taken by the ten largest. The table lists this clonotype with many counts. The sequence was obtained from a man between 45 and 60 years old who received an inactivated influenza vaccine. Sequencing was performed on PBMCs from blood, taken 45 days after vaccination.

CDR3 sequence: CAISDGSGGLEQFF. In DNA, the CDR3 is TGTGCCATCAGTGACGGGTCGGGCGGCCTCGAGCAGTTCTTC. The chain joins TRBV10-3 to TRBJ2-1; D unclear. CDR3 length equals 14 residues. Trimming cost V 3 bases and J 10 bases, with 16 bases left between them. Germline CDR1 reads ENHRY; CDR2 reads SYGVKD.